The 18 T cell receptor beta chains listed next were all sequenced from one sample in a study of blood T cells in healthy people across ages. Primed by a sample-barcoded 5' primer and a J-beta primer mix, a second PCR proceeded for about 6 to 12 cycles. Each CDR3 protein gets one entry after TCRdb re-called the 5' RACE reads with MiXCR. Here the sample spans 550,000 to 600,000 distinct CDR3 sequences, roughly 29% being singletons. The specimen sequenced was blood. These receptors were obtained from a woman between 70 and 85 years old in good health.

In its sample, this clonotype was seen a few times. The chain links TRBV6-6 to TRBJ2-7; maybe TRBD1 (6 bases). Trimming left V 10 bases short and J 4 bases short, with 17 bases between. Germline lookup yields CDR1 MNHNY and CDR2 SVGAGI (reference sequence). The CDR3 has 13 amino acids. CDR3 sequence: CATRPGVGYEQYF. CDR3 nucleotides: TGTGCCACCCGGCCAGGGGTTGGGTACGAGCAGTACTTC.

Only a few counts were recorded for this clonotype. The V gene is TRBV20-1, the J gene TRBJ1-5; no firm D call. The V end lost 0 bases, the J end lost 0 bases, and 18 bases lay between the germline ends. This CDR3 region has 18 residues. The V gene's germline CDR1 is DFQATT and CDR2 SNEGSKA (reference sequence). CDR3 in DNA: TGCAGTGCTAGAGATGCCTCCGATTGGACCGGTAGCAATCAGCCCCAGCATTTT. Residues: CSARDASDWTGSNQPQHF.

This clonotype came up many times. The CDR3 nucleotides read TGTGCCAGCAGCCTCGACAGGGGTGGCAATGAGCAGTTCTTC. Its translation: CASSLDRGGNEQFF. The chain links TRBV7-6 to TRBJ2-5, with 8 positions matching TRBD1. The J call may be in error: the DNA end matches TRBJ2-1 better. This CDR3 is 14 amino acids long. Germline CDR1 and CDR2: SGHVS and FNYEAQ.

V gene TRBV7-6 combines with J gene TRBJ2-2, with 8 bases fitting TRBD1. The CDR3 contains 14 residues. The junction had 4 bases not matched to a gene; V was cut back by 4 bases and J by 6 bases. CDR1 and CDR2 (germline): SGHVS, FNYEAQ. The CDR3: CASSSAQGAGELFF. The CDR3 DNA reads as TGTGCCAGCAGCTCCGCACAGGGGGCCGGGGAGCTGTTTTTT. The whole variable domain, remainder taken from reference TRBV7-6 and TRBJ2-2, is GAGVSQSPRYKVTKRGQDVALRCDPISGHVSLYWYRQALGQGPEFLTYFNYEAQQDKSGLPNDRFSAERPEGSISTLTIQRTEQRDSAMYRCASSSAQGAGELFFGEGSRLTVL.

Turning to this clonotype: Mismatch with germline at one junction end may stem from a read error. The rearrangement uses TRBV7-7 and TRBJ2-5; D remains unclear. This CDR3 has 14 residues. Looked up from germline, CDR1 is SSHAT and CDR2 is FNYEAQ (reference sequence). This CDR3 is CASSKGPAQETQYF. The CDR3 nucleotides are TGTGCTAGCAGCAAAGGTCCAGCCCAAGAGACCCAGTACTTC.

This clonotype was recorded only once. V usage is TRBV4-2 and J usage is TRBJ1-1; 8 bases map to TRBD1. The CDR3 consists of 16 residues. The germline CDR1 and CDR2 sequences are LGHNA and YNFKEQ. V lost 3 bases to trimming and J lost 3 bases; unmatched junction nucleotides: 9. CDR3: CASSHDPGQVDTEAFF. CDR3 in DNA: TGTGCCAGCAGCCACGACCCGGGACAGGTCGACACTGAAGCTTTCTTT.

The chain is built from TRBV20-1 and TRBJ2-6; D might be TRBD1 (6 bases). The CDR3 contains 15 residues. Germline lookup yields CDR1 DFQATT and CDR2 SNEGSKA (reference sequence). The V end lost 3 bases, the J end lost 1 base, and 10 bases lay between the germline ends. The chain's CDR3 is CSASLRGSGANVLTF. The DNA of the CDR3 is TGCAGTGCTAGCCTCAGGGGATCTGGGGCCAACGTCCTGACTTTC.

This clonotype turned up a few times. The chain carries TRBV4-1 and TRBJ2-1, with D possibly TRBD2 on 5 matching bases. CDR1 is MGHRA, CDR2 YSYEKL, per germline. The V and J ends lost 0 bases and 10 bases respectively, with 16 bases between them. The CDR3 contains 15 residues. The CDR3 sequence: CASSQDKIGLDEQFF. The CDR3 region has the DNA TGCGCCAGCAGCCAAGATAAGATCGGACTCGACGAGCAGTTCTTC.

J is TRBJ2-3 and V is TRBV7-3, with 7 bases matching TRBD1. Germline CDR1 and CDR2: SGHTA and FQGTGA. V lost 5 bases and J lost 1; bases outside the gene matches: 6. The CDR3 sequence is 15 residues long. CDR3 bases: TGTGCCAGCAGCCCTGACAGGGCTGGCACAGATACGCAGTATTTT. It specifies CASSPDRAGTDTQYF.

The CDR3 bases are TGTGCCAGCAGCTTGCGACAGACCTTTTACGAGCAGTACTTC. Amino acids: CASSLRQTFYEQYF. The V gene is TRBV5-6, the J gene TRBJ2-7; weak D call: TRBD1 (5 bases). The V end was cut by 1 base, the J end by 4 bases, with 12 bases between. There are 14 residues in the CDR3. The germline gives CDR1 SGHDT, CDR2 YYEEEE. The full variable domain, rest sourced from reference TRBV5-6 and TRBJ2-7, is DAGVTQSPTHLIKTRGQQVTLRCSPKSGHDTVSWYQQALGQGPQFIFQYYEEEERQRGNFPDRFSGHQFPNYSSELNVNALLLGDSALYLCASSLRQTFYEQYFGPGTRLTVT.

The table lists this clonotype with a few counts. The V and J genes are TRBV7-2 and TRBJ1-5, with TRBD1 as a possible D gene (6 bases). V dropped 5 bases and J dropped 6 bases, with 23 bases sitting between them. Germline values: CDR1 SGHTA, CDR2 FQGNSA. This CDR3 is 17 amino acids long. The chain's CDR3 is CASSPDVTGIRRQPQHF. CDR3 sequence (DNA): TGTGCCAGCAGCCCCGATGTAACAGGGATCCGACGTCAGCCCCAGCATTTT.

This clonotype was recorded once. The junction and the germline gene differ at one end; a read error may be behind it. J is TRBJ2-5 and V is TRBV7-9; D not resolved. Per the germline V gene, CDR1 is SEHNR and CDR2 is FQNEAQ (reference sequence). The CDR3 sequence is 16 residues long. CDR3 sequence (DNA): TGTGCCAGCATCTTAGTCCTATTATGGGGCCAAGAGACCCAGTACTTC. It is translated as CASILVLLWGQETQYF.

The sample holds a few counts of this clonotype. CDR3 residues: CSALSREGFYEQYF. Written as DNA, the CDR3 is TGCAGTGCTCTAAGCAGGGAAGGTTTCTACGAGCAGTACTTC. The gene calls are TRBV20-1 and TRBJ2-5; weak D call: TRBD1 (5 bases). The better agreement between TRBJ2-7 and the DNA end casts doubt on the J call. Germline CDR1 DFQATT, CDR2 SNEGSKA (reference sequence). The CDR3 loop spans 14 amino acids.

Comment on this clonotype: The junction departs from germline at one end; a sequencing error may be responsible. The rearrangement joins TRBV25-1 to TRBJ1-2; TRBD1 matches 8 bases. The CDR3 extends over 14 amino acids. CDR1 is MGHDK and CDR2 is SYGVNS in the germline V gene. CDR3 bases: TGTGCCAGCAGTGGGACAGGGTTCAACTATGGCTACGCCTTC. This sequence encodes CASSGTGFNYGYAF.

This clonotype was observed at least ten times. The rearrangement uses TRBV29-1 and TRBJ1-6, with a weak D call TRBD1 (5 bases). Between the trimmed V and J ends, which lost 5 bases and 7 bases, there was a span of 21 bases. This CDR3 region has 16 residues. Germline CDR1 SQVTM, CDR2 ANQGSEA. CDR3 bases: TGCAGCGTTTCGGTCTGGGGCGAAAGTTTGAATTCACCCCTCCACTTT. It is translated as CSVSVWGESLNSPLHF.

This clonotype was detected only a few times. J is TRBJ1-1 and V is TRBV6-2 or TRBV6-3, with 7 bases matching TRBD1. The trim removed 6 bases at V and 2 bases at J, leaving 6 bases unmatched. Germline CDR1 MNHEY, CDR2 SVGEGT. This CDR3 is 14 amino acids long. For the CDR3, the DNA is TGTGCCAGCAGGACCCGGGACAGTAACACTGAAGCTTTCTTT. It yields the protein CASRTRDSNTEAFF.

The DNA for the CDR3 is TGCAGCGTTGACCCCAGGGGACCTGAAGCTTTCTTT. Translation: CSVDPRGPEAFF. The chain joins TRBV29-1 to TRBJ1-1; the D gene is possibly TRBD1 (6 bases). Between the trimmed V and J ends, which lost 3 bases and 6 bases, there was a span of 11 bases. This CDR3 has 12 amino acids. Germline CDR1 SQVTM, CDR2 ANQGSEA.

The chain joins TRBV18 to TRBJ1-1, with D unclear. V lost 1 base and J lost 0, with 12 bases in between. This CDR3 is 16 amino acids long. Germline V lookup: CDR1 KGHSH, CDR2 LQKENI. This CDR3 reads CASSPRGRLLNTEAFF. CDR3 sequence (DNA): TGTGCCAGCTCACCACGCGGACGGTTGCTGAACACTGAAGCTTTCTTT.